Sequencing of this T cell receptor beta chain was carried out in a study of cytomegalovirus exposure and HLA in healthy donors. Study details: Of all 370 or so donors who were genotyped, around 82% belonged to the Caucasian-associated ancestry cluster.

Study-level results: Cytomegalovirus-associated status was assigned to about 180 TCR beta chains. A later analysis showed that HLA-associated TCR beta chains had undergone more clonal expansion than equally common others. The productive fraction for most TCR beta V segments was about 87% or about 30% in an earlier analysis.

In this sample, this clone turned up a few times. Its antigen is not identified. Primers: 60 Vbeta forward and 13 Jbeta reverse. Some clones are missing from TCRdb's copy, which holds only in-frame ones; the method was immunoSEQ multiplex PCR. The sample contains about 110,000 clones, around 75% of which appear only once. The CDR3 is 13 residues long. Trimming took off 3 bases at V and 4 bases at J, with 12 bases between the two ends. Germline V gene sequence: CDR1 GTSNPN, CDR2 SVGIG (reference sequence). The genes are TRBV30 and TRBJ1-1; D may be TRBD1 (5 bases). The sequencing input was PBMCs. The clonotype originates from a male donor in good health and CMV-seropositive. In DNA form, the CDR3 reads TGTGCCTGGAGGGGGCAGGGCGGCACTGAAGCTTTCTTT. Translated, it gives CAWRGQGGTEAFF.